The next 5 T cell receptor beta chains were all read from a single sample in a study of shared clonotypes between healthy human individuals (dated by TCRdb to 2020 to 2022). The library was generated by the immunoSEQ multiplex PCR assay. What TCRdb holds here is the immuneACCESS table cut down to in-frame rearrangements. Part of the clones is not present; checked against another copy, under half of the missing clones reflect an unresolved V gene, and the others are unexplained. This sample lists 1,400,000 or so clones; about 98.5% were detected once. The ten largest clonotypes hold roughly 0.36% of the sample. What was sequenced was naive CD4+ T cells sorted from blood. The cell subset or site label, as the study defines it: CD45RA+ positively selected. These receptors came from a man aged 25 to 40 in good health.

The rearrangement links TRBV6-1 to TRBJ2-7, with a weak D call TRBD1 (6 bases). With 6 bases removed from V and 1 base from J, the gap between germline ends came to 10 bases. Looked up from germline, CDR1 is MNHNS and CDR2 is SASEGT. This CDR3 region has 13 residues. In DNA form, the CDR3 reads TGTGCCAGCAGAACAGGGATATCCTACGAGCAGTACTTC. Amino acid sequence: CASRTGISYEQYF.

The chain is built from TRBV10-3 and TRBJ2-5, with TRBD1 matching 9 bases. CDR3 size: 16 residues. The germline V gene encodes CDR1 ENHRY and CDR2 SYGVKD. V lost 6 bases, J lost 4 bases, and 12 bases stayed unmatched. The CDR3 region has the DNA TGTGCCATCAGCCCACACCGAGGACAGGGGCCAGAGACCCAGTACTTC. It yields the protein CAISPHRGQGPETQYF.

The chain recombines TRBV25-1 with TRBJ2-3; D ambiguous. This CDR3 comprises 13 residues. With 0 bases removed from V and 5 bases from J, the gap between germline ends came to 6 bases. Looked up from germline, CDR1 is MGHDK and CDR2 is SYGVNS. The CDR3 here is CASSEYPVDTQYF. CDR3 nucleotide sequence: TGTGCCAGCAGTGAATATCCAGTAGATACGCAGTATTTT.

This clone was detected only once. The DNA of the CDR3 is TGTGCCTGGAGTTTCGCAGGTGAGCAGTTCTTC. This sequence encodes CAWSFAGEQFF. The chain joins TRBV30 to TRBJ2-1; D is unresolved. V was clipped by 2 bases and J by 9 bases, with 8 bases between them. There are 11 residues in the CDR3. Germline V CDR1 and CDR2: GTSNPN, SVGIG (reference sequence).

The V and J genes are TRBV4-1 and TRBJ2-3; D unresolved. In germline, CDR1 is MGHRA, CDR2 YSYEKL. The V gene lost 0 bases and the J gene lost 7 bases, with 11 bases spanning the gap. This CDR3 has 14 amino acids. In nucleotides, the CDR3 is TGCGCCAGCAGCCAAGAACGAGACACTTATACGCAGTATTTT. It specifies CASSQERDTYTQYF.